These 19 T cell receptor beta chains were all obtained from the same sample, sequenced in a study of T cell responses to AZD1222 COVID-19 vaccine. Only in-frame clones appear in the TCRdb table, and some are missing; sequencing was by immunoSEQ multiplex PCR. The data hold some 140,000 clones, with over 75% observed a single time. Sequences were derived from peripheral blood, sampled 28 days after the second dose of the MenACWY control vaccine. The source of these receptors is an adult who received the MenACWY meningococcal vaccine as a control.

The chain recombines TRBV11-3 with TRBJ2-7, with D perhaps TRBD1 (5 bases). The CDR3 contains 14 residues. Germline CDR1 reads SGHNT; CDR2 reads YENEEA. Trimming took off 5 bases at V and 2 bases at J, with 13 bases between the two ends. The CDR3 protein is CASSQGQGTYEQYF. CDR3 in DNA: TGTGCCAGCAGCCAAGGGCAGGGAACCTACGAGCAGTACTTC.

The V call is TRBV13, the J call TRBJ1-1, with a weak D call TRBD1 (5 bases). The CDR3 is made up of 14 amino acids. Per germline, CDR1 PRHDT and CDR2 FYEKMQ (reference sequence). The germline V and J ends were trimmed by 5 bases and 4 bases, with 14 bases remaining between them. CDR3 region: CASSHEGGGTEAFF. For the CDR3, the DNA is TGTGCCAGCAGCCATGAGGGTGGGGGCACTGAAGCTTTCTTT.

In this sample, this clone turned up once. The rearrangement links TRBV6-5 to TRBJ1-5, with 7 bases fitting TRBD1. The V and J ends lost 5 bases and 4 bases, in that order; junction bases with no gene match: 2. The CDR3 is 13 residues long. The germline V gene encodes CDR1 MNHEY and CDR2 SVGAGI. In nucleotides, the CDR3 is TGTGCCAGCAGTCCACAGGGGAATCAGCCCCAGCATTTT. Translation: CASSPQGNQPQHF.

The rearrangement uses TRBV5-1 and TRBJ1-6; 7 nucleotides align to TRBD1. CDR1 is SGHRS and CDR2 is YFSETQ in the germline V gene. V dropped 4 bases and J dropped 14; count of bases not matched to a gene: 9. This CDR3 contains 13 residues. The CDR3 reads CASSPGPQGALHF. As DNA, the CDR3 is TGCGCCAGCAGCCCGGGGCCCCAGGGGGCCCTCCACTTT.

V gene TRBV5-1 combines with J gene TRBJ1-1; D may be TRBD1 (5 bases). V lost 3 bases, J lost 3 bases, and 12 bases lay in between. Germline lookup yields CDR1 SGHRS and CDR2 YFSETQ. CDR3 length: 14 residues. The CDR3 protein is CASSSQGYDTEAFF. The CDR3, as DNA: TGCGCCAGCAGCTCCCAGGGTTATGACACTGAAGCTTTCTTT.

This rearrangement joins TRBV7-9 to TRBJ2-7; D remains ambiguous. Germline CDR1 SEHNR, CDR2 FQNEAQ (reference sequence). CDR3 length equals 12 residues. The CDR3 loop reads CASSLVGEAPAV. CDR3 nucleotide sequence: TGTGCCAGCAGCTTAGTAGGCGAGGCCCCGGCTGTC.

Here the CDR3 DNA reads TGCGCCAGCAGCGTCGGCGACAATGAGCAGTTCTTC. Translating it yields CASSVGDNEQFF. V and J are TRBV5-1 and TRBJ2-1; D is ambiguous. The CDR3 contains 12 residues. V was shortened by 4 bases and J by 5 bases, with 7 bases between the two germline ends. Germline V CDR1 and CDR2: SGHRS, YFSETQ.

The rearrangement links TRBV6-5 to TRBJ2-7; D is uncertain. The germline V gene encodes CDR1 MNHEY and CDR2 SVGAGI. The V end lost 4 bases, the J end lost 0 bases, and 7 bases lay between the germline ends. CDR3 length: 13 residues. The CDR3 sequence is CASSSPDSYEQYF. Written as DNA, the CDR3 is TGTGCCAGCAGTTCCCCCGACTCCTACGAGCAGTACTTC.

The J gene is TRBJ1-4, the V gene TRBV5-6, with 7 positions matching TRBD1. V dropped 2 bases and J dropped 5; count of bases not matched to a gene: 6. Germline V gene lookup returns CDR1 SGHDT and CDR2 YYEEEE. CDR3 length: 15 residues. CDR3 in DNA: TGTGCCAGCAGCTTTGGAGGCAGGGGGAATGAAAAACTGTTTTTT. Translated: CASSFGGRGNEKLFF.

V usage is TRBV6-5 and J usage is TRBJ2-4; 11 nucleotides agree with TRBD2. Per germline, CDR1 MNHEY and CDR2 SVGAGI. The ends lost 6 bases at V and 6 bases at J; junction bases unmatched: 4. The CDR3 length is 14 residues. CDR3 sequence: CASRPGLAANIQYF. The CDR3 region has the DNA TGTGCCAGCAGGCCGGGACTAGCGGCAAACATTCAGTACTTC.

The CDR3 is CASSSDSGETQYF. The CDR3 DNA reads TGTGCCAGCAGTTCGGACAGTGGGGAGACCCAGTACTTC. The chain has TRBV6-5 and TRBJ2-5; D is perhaps TRBD1 (6 bases). The V gene's germline CDR1 is MNHEY and CDR2 SVGAGI. This CDR3 has 13 amino acids. Trimming removed 4 bases from V and 5 bases from J, with 11 bases in between.

The genes are TRBV5-1 and TRBJ2-5; 11 bases are shared with TRBD2. Germline V gene lookup returns CDR1 SGHRS and CDR2 YFSETQ. This CDR3 spans 16 amino acids. J was trimmed by 1 base and V by 1 base; bases with no gene match: 3. This CDR3 is CASSLTSGGFQETQYF. CDR3 nucleotides: TGCGCCAGCAGCTTGACTAGCGGGGGATTCCAAGAGACCCAGTACTTC.

The chain couples TRBV18 to TRBJ1-6; 8 bases align to TRBD1. Germline assignment: CDR1 KGHSH and CDR2 LQKENI. Trimming removed 0 bases from V and 7 bases from J; junction bases left unmatched: 8. CDR3 length: 17 amino acids. CDR3 loop: CASSPPHRGVRNSPLHF. The DNA of the CDR3 is TGTGCCAGCTCACCACCGCACAGGGGGGTGAGAAATTCACCCCTCCACTTT.

The chain is built from TRBV6-1 and TRBJ1-6; D is unresolved. CDR3 length equals 14 residues. Germline V lookup: CDR1 MNHNS, CDR2 SASEGT. With 3 bases removed from V and 12 bases from J, the gap between germline ends came to 15 bases. CDR3 sequence reads: CASSEGNLALPLHF. The CDR3 DNA follows: TGTGCCAGCAGTGAGGGGAATTTAGCCTTACCCCTCCACTTT.

V usage is TRBV29-1 and J usage is TRBJ2-2, with D maybe TRBD2 (7 bases). Deletions cut 4 bases from V and 4 bases from J, with 22 bases between. The CDR3 contains 17 residues. Germline V gives CDR1 SQVTM, CDR2 ANQGSEA. This CDR3 reads CSVGGRGALRGTGELFF. The CDR3 DNA follows: TGCAGCGTTGGTGGCCGGGGGGCACTACGGGGCACCGGGGAGCTGTTTTTT.

A few counts support this clone. The chain combines TRBV5-6 with TRBJ2-2; D remains unclear. The V end was cut by 0 bases, the J end by 4 bases, with 10 bases between. The germline V gene encodes CDR1 SGHDT and CDR2 YYEEEE. The CDR3 covers 15 residues. This CDR3 reads CASSLAPEGTGELFF. CDR3 DNA sequence: TGTGCCAGCAGCTTGGCACCCGAAGGCACCGGGGAGCTGTTTTTT.

The CDR3 DNA reads as TGTGCCAGCAGCCAAGGGGGCGGAAAGACTGAAGCTTTCTTT. Protein product: CASSQGGGKTEAFF. The chain employs TRBV3-1 (or the pseudogene TRBV3-2) and TRBJ1-1; a possible D gene is TRBD1 (5 bases). With 1 base removed from V and 5 bases from J, the gap between germline ends came to 11 bases. The CDR3 is 14 residues long. CDR1 and CDR2 (germline): LGHDT, YNNKEL (reference sequence).

The V gene is TRBV19, the J gene TRBJ1-5; tentative D call: TRBD1 (6 bases). The V gene lost 10 bases and the J gene lost 3 bases, with 19 bases spanning the gap. Germline lookup yields CDR1 LNHDA and CDR2 SQIVND (reference sequence). The CDR3 covers 15 residues. The DNA of the CDR3 is TGTGCCACTCAGGGCGGGGGGCGCGTCAATCAGCCCCAGCATTTT. Residues: CATQGGGRVNQPQHF.

The chain uses TRBV29-1 and TRBJ2-6, with D possibly matching TRBD1 (5 bases). The CDR3 is made up of 15 amino acids. V lost 4 bases to trimming and J lost 0 bases, with 10 bases between them. Germline assignment: CDR1 SQVTM and CDR2 ANQGSEA. The CDR3 is CSVVAGNSGANVLTF. The CDR3 DNA reads TGCAGCGTTGTAGCAGGGAACTCTGGGGCCAACGTCCTGACTTTC.